This T cell receptor (beta chain) was sequenced during a study of cytomegalovirus exposure and HLA in healthy donors. It was with 60 Vbeta and 13 Jbeta primers that the PCR ran. TCRdb's table, derived via immunoSEQ multiplex PCR, lists solely in-frame clones and lacks some. The sample yields some 190,000 clones, just over 75% seen once. Comments on this clone: Its cognate antigen is unknown.

J was trimmed by 4 bases and V by 5 bases; bases with no gene match: 7. There are 14 residues in the CDR3. The V gene's germline CDR1 is SEHNR and CDR2 FQNEAQ (reference sequence). Study results and limitations: V segments that were indistinguishable, TRBV6-2 and TRBV6-3 among them, were omitted from analysis.

Sequencing was carried out using PBMCs. The chain employs TRBV7-9 and TRBJ2-5, with 7 bases lining up with TRBD2. This clonotype was obtained from a man aged 18 to 29 in good health and CMV-seronegative. The CDR3 bases are TGTGCCAGCAGCCGCGGCGGGGGAGGAGAGACCCAGTACTTC. Translating it yields CASSRGGGGETQYF.